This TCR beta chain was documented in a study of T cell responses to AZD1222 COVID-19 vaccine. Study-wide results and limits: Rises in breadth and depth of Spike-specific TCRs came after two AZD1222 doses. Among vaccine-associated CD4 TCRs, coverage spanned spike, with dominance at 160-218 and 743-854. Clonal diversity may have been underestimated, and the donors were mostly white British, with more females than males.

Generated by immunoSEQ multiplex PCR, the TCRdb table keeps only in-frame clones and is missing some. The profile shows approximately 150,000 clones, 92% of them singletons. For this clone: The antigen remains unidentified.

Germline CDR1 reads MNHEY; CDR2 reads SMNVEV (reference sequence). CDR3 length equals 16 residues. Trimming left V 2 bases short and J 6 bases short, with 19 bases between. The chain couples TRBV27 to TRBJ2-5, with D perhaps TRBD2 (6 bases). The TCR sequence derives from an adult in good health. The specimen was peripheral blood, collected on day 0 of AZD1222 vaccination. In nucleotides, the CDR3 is TGTGCCAGCAGTTTACGAGGGACGCGGGGCCCAAAGACCCAGTACTTC. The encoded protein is CASSLRGTRGPKTQYF.